The 32 T cell receptor beta chains presented below share a single source sample, sequenced in a study of T cells after yellow fever vaccination. TCRdb fed the 5' RACE reads into MiXCR, producing one record per CDR3 protein. The profile shows under 150,000 distinct CDR3 sequences, roughly 8% of them singletons. Source: CD4+ T cells sorted from PBMCs, taken 5 days after the yellow fever booster vaccination. The source is a man aged 25 to 40 who received the YFV17D yellow fever vaccine.

This clonotype was detected ten times or more. V gene TRBV7-2 combines with J gene TRBJ2-7, with D possibly matching TRBD2 (6 bases). V was clipped by 1 base and J by 5 bases, with 12 bases between them. Germline CDR1 SGHTA, CDR2 FQGNSA. The CDR3 is 14 amino acids. The CDR3 sequence: CASSLDGSRDEQYF. The CDR3 coding sequence is TGTGCCAGCAGCTTAGACGGGAGTAGAGACGAGCAGTACTTC.

This clonotype was seen at least ten times. The rearrangement joins TRBV7-9 to TRBJ2-5; 13 bases agree with TRBD2. The CDR3 has 14 residues. Germline loops: CDR1 SEHNR, CDR2 FQNEAQ (reference sequence). Unmatched junction bases numbered 0, after V lost 3 bases and J lost 5 bases. The CDR3, as DNA: TGTGCCAGCAGCTTGACTAGCGGGAGGGAGACCCAGTACTTC. Its protein is CASSLTSGRETQYF.

This clonotype appeared many times. The chain combines TRBV15 with TRBJ2-7; TRBD1 agrees at 7 bases. This CDR3 has 17 amino acids. Germline assignment: CDR1 LNHNV and CDR2 YYDKDF (reference sequence). The trim removed 2 bases at V and 2 bases at J, leaving 12 bases unmatched. The CDR3 spells CATSRKSGQDSPYEQYF. CDR3 DNA: TGTGCCACCAGCAGAAAATCCGGACAGGATAGCCCCTACGAGCAGTACTTC. Supplemented by reference TRBV15 and TRBJ2-7, the full variable domain reads DAMVIQNPRYQVTQFGKPVTLSCSQTLNHNVMYWYQQKSSQAPKLLFHYYDKDFNNEADTPDNFQSRRPNTSFCFLDIRSPGLGDTAMYLCATSRKSGQDSPYEQYFGPGTRLTVT.

This clonotype was picked up many times. V and J are TRBV7-9 and TRBJ2-1; D is perhaps TRBD1 or TRBD2 (7 bases each). The CDR3 is 13 residues long. Per germline, CDR1 SEHNR and CDR2 FQNEAQ (reference sequence). The V end lost 2 bases, the J end lost 7 bases, and 9 bases lay between the germline ends. The chain's CDR3 is CASSLQGGNEQFF. CDR3 sequence (DNA): TGTGCCAGCAGCTTACAGGGGGGGAATGAGCAGTTCTTC.

This clonotype was counted ten times or more. The chain uses TRBV6-5 and TRBJ2-7, with D maybe TRBD1 (5 bases). The V gene lost 6 bases and the J gene lost 0 bases, with 12 bases spanning the gap. This CDR3 comprises 14 residues. The germline gives CDR1 MNHEY, CDR2 SVGAGI. The CDR3: CASRSRVSSYEQYF. Written as DNA, the CDR3 is TGTGCCAGCAGAAGCAGGGTGAGCTCCTACGAGCAGTACTTC.

This clonotype occurred many times. The V and J genes are TRBV7-2 and TRBJ2-7; D call uncertain. CDR1 and CDR2 (germline): SGHTA, FQGNSA. The length of the CDR3 is 14 residues. Trimming stripped 1 base from V and 1 base from J, with 8 bases between. Here the CDR3 reads CASSLVESSYEQYF. The CDR3 DNA follows: TGTGCCAGCAGCTTAGTAGAGTCATCCTACGAGCAGTACTTC.

Note on this clonotype: A read error may be the cause here, since a much bigger clone is one base away. The genes are TRBV20-1 and TRBJ1-6, with D unclear. This CDR3 is 15 amino acids long. The V end was cut by 0 bases, the J end by 5 bases, with 11 bases between. CDR1 is DFQATT, CDR2 SNEGSKA, per germline (reference sequence). CDR3 in amino acids: CSARDPHGNNSPLHF. In DNA, the CDR3 is TGCAGTGCTAGAGATCCCCATGGAAATAATTCACCCCTCCACTTT.

There are many counts of this clonotype. The rearrangement links TRBV10-3 to TRBJ1-1; TRBD1 agrees at 12 bases. The V segment lost 7 bases and the J segment 8 bases; nucleotides outside the gene matches: 8. The CDR3 totals 14 residues. Germline CDR1 is ENHRY and CDR2 is SYGVKD. This chain's CDR3 is CAINPGQGAGEAFF. CDR3 sequence (DNA): TGTGCCATCAATCCGGGACAGGGGGCAGGGGAAGCTTTCTTT.

The J gene is TRBJ1-1, the V gene TRBV27; a possible D gene is TRBD1 (5 bases). Trimming removed 4 bases at V and 5 bases at J, with 11 bases between. Germline CDR1 is MNHEY and CDR2 is SMNVEV (reference sequence). This CDR3 region has 13 residues. CDR3 bases: TGTGCCAGCAGTTACTTGGGGGAAACTGAAGCTTTCTTT. This translates into CASSYLGETEAFF.

The sample holds many counts of this clonotype. The rearrangement joins TRBV28 to TRBJ1-2; D call uncertain. The CDR3 is made up of 14 amino acids. V dropped 2 bases and J dropped 1 base, with 8 bases sitting between them. CDR1 and CDR2 (germline): MDHEN, SYDVKM. The CDR3: CASSLTPDNYGYTF. In nucleotides, the CDR3 is TGTGCCAGCAGTTTAACACCCGATAACTATGGCTACACCTTC.

This clonotype was counted ten times or more. The genes are TRBV5-1 and TRBJ2-2; no definite D call. V was trimmed by 6 bases and J by 6 bases, leaving 21 bases between them. Germline lookup yields CDR1 SGHRS and CDR2 YFSETQ. The CDR3 sequence is 16 residues long. CDR3 region: CASTIDAVGVAGELFF. DNA of the CDR3: TGCGCCAGCACCATTGACGCAGTGGGTGTCGCCGGGGAGCTGTTTTTT.

This clonotype was observed at least ten times. J is TRBJ2-7 and V is TRBV7-2, with 13 positions matching TRBD2. There are 15 residues in the CDR3. The trim removed 5 bases at V and 7 bases at J, leaving 8 bases unmatched. Germline CDR1 and CDR2: SGHTA and FQGNSA. The CDR3 protein is CASSLGLAGVSEQYF. The CDR3 DNA is TGTGCCAGCAGCCTAGGACTAGCGGGAGTGTCAGAGCAGTACTTC.

This clonotype was found many times. J is TRBJ2-1 and V is TRBV21-1; TRBD1, the table's D call, lacks a check against the DNA. TRBV21-1 is described as a pseudogene. The CDR3 extends over 13 amino acids. CDR3 residues: CASSNPGRYEQFF. The DNA for the CDR3 is TGTGCCAGCAGCAACCCAGGGCGATATGAGCAGTTCTTC.

This clonotype showed up many times. The V and J genes are TRBV7-2 and TRBJ1-5; tentatively, D is TRBD1 (5 bases). V was pared by 7 bases and J by 10 bases, with 17 bases between. The germline gives CDR1 SGHTA, CDR2 FQGNSA. The CDR3 extends over 13 amino acids. The CDR3 region has the DNA TGTGCCAGCACCGGGGGGGGTGAATCTCCCCAGCATTTT. Residues: CASTGGGESPQHF. Supplemented by reference TRBV7-2 and TRBJ1-5, the full variable domain reads GAGVSQSPSNKVTEKGKDVELRCDPISGHTALYWYRQSLGQGLEFLIYFQGNSAPDKSGLPSDRFSAERTGGSVSTLTIQRTQQEDSAVYLCASTGGGESPQHFGDGTRLSIL.

This clonotype was observed many times. The chain carries TRBV20-1 and TRBJ2-1; D is unresolved. Looked up from germline, CDR1 is DFQATT and CDR2 is SNEGSKA (reference sequence). V was clipped by 1 base and J by 6 bases, with 19 bases between them. The length of the CDR3 is 16 residues. The DNA of the CDR3 is TGCAGTGCTAGAGGGTATAAGGGTAGTTTCGTCAATGAGCAGTTCTTC. This encodes CSARGYKGSFVNEQFF.

This clonotype was seen ten or more times. The V gene is TRBV27, the J gene TRBJ1-1, with TRBD1 identical over 7 bases. The CDR3 contains 14 residues. Germline V lookup: CDR1 MNHEY, CDR2 SMNVEV (reference sequence). With V trimmed by 3 bases and J by 0 bases, 1 base remained unmatched. The CDR3 DNA is TGTGCCAGCAGTTTGACAGGGCTGAACACTGAAGCTTTCTTT. It translates to CASSLTGLNTEAFF.

This clonotype appeared many times. The V call is TRBV29-1, the J call TRBJ2-3, with D unresolved. Looked up from germline, CDR1 is SQVTM and CDR2 is ANQGSEA. The CDR3 is made up of 14 amino acids. Trimming took 6 bases from V and 0 from J, leaving 13 bases between them. CDR3 protein: CSVGRRLSTDTQYF. In nucleotides, the CDR3 is TGCAGCGTCGGAAGGCGACTGAGCACAGATACGCAGTATTTT.

This clonotype was picked up many times. The chain recombines TRBV12-3 or TRBV12-4 with TRBJ2-3; 8 positions agree with TRBD1. V trimming: 5 bases; J trimming: 6 bases; junction bases outside the gene matches: 10. The CDR3 spans 15 residues. CDR3 region: CASSRTGSGDDTQYF. As DNA, the CDR3 is TGTGCCAGCAGTCGGACAGGGTCGGGGGACGATACGCAGTATTTT.

At least ten counts were recorded for this clonotype. The gene calls are TRBV6-5 and TRBJ1-5; D possibly corresponds to TRBD1 (6 bases). Trimming removed 6 bases from V and 6 bases from J, with 18 bases in between. The CDR3 length is 15 residues. CDR1 is MNHEY, CDR2 SVGAGI, per germline. The chain's CDR3 is CASRSPGVPVQPQHF. In DNA form, the CDR3 reads TGTGCCAGCAGATCTCCAGGGGTCCCGGTTCAGCCCCAGCATTTT.

This clonotype was counted only a few times. The rearrangement links TRBV7-8 to TRBJ2-5, with 8 bases aligning to TRBD2. The CDR3 consists of 15 residues. Trimming cost V 5 bases and J 1 base; bases outside gene matches: 6. The V gene's germline CDR1 is SGHVS and CDR2 FQNEAQ. The CDR3 sequence is CASSRVGGGQETQYF. In nucleotides, the CDR3 is TGTGCCAGCAGCCGCGTCGGGGGGGGCCAAGAGACCCAGTACTTC.

This clonotype was counted a few times. The chain joins TRBV6-2 or TRBV6-3 to TRBJ2-7, with no clear D. CDR1 and CDR2 (germline): MNHEY, SVGEGT. V was clipped by 2 bases and J by 4 bases, with 6 bases between them. The CDR3 length is 12 residues. The CDR3 nucleotides are TGTGCCAGCAGTTACCCATTTTACGAGCAGTACTTC. Protein product: CASSYPFYEQYF.

This clonotype appeared many times. CDR3 sequence: CSVLSPDYEQYF. In DNA form, the CDR3 reads TGCAGCGTTTTAAGTCCAGACTACGAGCAGTACTTC. The chain couples TRBV29-1 to TRBJ2-7; D is unresolved. The CDR3 extends over 12 amino acids. Germline-derived CDR1 and CDR2 are SQVTM and ANQGSEA. Trimming stripped 5 bases from V and 3 bases from J, with 11 bases between.

This clonotype was seen ten or more times. The genes are TRBV20-1 and TRBJ2-1, with D possibly being TRBD2 (6 bases). The CDR3 consists of 16 residues. Trimming cost V 5 bases and J 6 bases, with 23 bases left between them. Germline V gene data show CDR1 as DFQATT and CDR2 as SNEGSKA (reference sequence). The CDR3, as DNA: TGCAGTGCTGTCTTAAACGGGGGAGCCGGTGGCAATGAGCAGTTCTTC. Amino acid sequence: CSAVLNGGAGGNEQFF.

This clonotype occurred many times. V usage is TRBV12-3 or TRBV12-4 and J usage is TRBJ2-3, with a possible D match to TRBD2 (6 bases). Trimming took 1 base from V and 5 from J, leaving 7 bases between them. This CDR3 region has 13 residues. This chain's CDR3 is CASSLGTKDTQYF. In DNA form, the CDR3 reads TGTGCCAGCAGTTTAGGGACTAAAGATACGCAGTATTTT.

Ten or more counts support this clonotype. This chain uses TRBV5-1 with TRBJ2-7; 7 positions match TRBD2. The trim removed 6 bases at V and 6 bases at J, leaving 15 bases unmatched. CDR1 and CDR2 from the germline V gene are SGHRS and YFSETQ. This CDR3 contains 15 residues. The CDR3 is CASTLRGGGPVEQYF. As DNA, the CDR3 is TGCGCCAGCACCCTTCGTGGGGGGGGACCTGTCGAGCAGTACTTC.

This clonotype occurred a few times. V gene TRBV5-1 combines with J gene TRBJ2-1; 12 nucleotides match TRBD2. Unmatched junction bases numbered 7, after V lost 4 bases and J lost 8 bases. The CDR3 is 15 amino acids. The germline CDR1 and CDR2 sequences are SGHRS and YFSETQ. In nucleotides, the CDR3 is TGCGCCAGCAGCACCCGACTAGCGGGAGCGCATGAGCAGTTCTTC. Protein sequence: CASSTRLAGAHEQFF.

In its sample, this clonotype was seen many times. The chain is built from TRBV21-1 and TRBJ1-6; the table assigns TRBD1, which was not confirmed against the DNA. TRBV21-1 is shown as a pseudogene. This CDR3 is built from 15 residues. The CDR3 region is CASSRPGVNNSPLHF. As DNA, the CDR3 is TGTGCCAGCAGCCGCCCGGGAGTCAATAATTCACCCCTCCACTTT.

In its sample, this clonotype was seen a few times. This chain connects TRBV4-3 to TRBJ2-7, with TRBD2 matching 9 bases. The CDR3 is made up of 18 amino acids. The ends lost 0 bases at V and 2 bases at J; junction bases unmatched: 11. The V gene's germline CDR1 is LGHNA and CDR2 YSLEER. The CDR3 reads CASSQEMAGGLRTYEQYF. The DNA of the CDR3 is TGCGCCAGCAGCCAAGAAATGGCGGGAGGGCTTAGAACCTACGAGCAGTACTTC.

Ten or more counts support this clonotype. This chain uses TRBV19 with TRBJ2-4; D uncertain. V lost 4 bases and J lost 7, with 5 bases in between. The length of the CDR3 is 11 residues. Germline V lookup: CDR1 LNHDA, CDR2 SQIVND (reference sequence). In DNA form, the CDR3 reads TGTGCCAGTAGTAGTAGCAACATTCAGTACTTC. It translates to CASSSSNIQYF.

This clonotype was seen ten or more times. This chain joins TRBV20-1 and TRBJ2-5; D may match TRBD1 or TRBD2 (5 bases each). With 3 bases removed from V and 4 bases from J, the gap between germline ends came to 15 bases. Germline lookup yields CDR1 DFQATT and CDR2 SNEGSKA (reference sequence). CDR3 length: 14 residues. The DNA of the CDR3 is TGCAGTGCTAGGGGTTTAACTAGGGGAGAGACCCAGTACTTC. The encoded protein is CSARGLTRGETQYF.

As concerns this clonotype: This may come from a read error, since a much larger clone is one base off. The chain links TRBV12-3 or TRBV12-4 to TRBJ2-6, with D perhaps given as TRBD1 or TRBD2 (5 bases each). The CDR3 loop spans 17 amino acids. CDR3 amino acids: CASSSGQDSSAANVLTF. The CDR3 nucleotides are TGTGCCAGCAGTTCGGGGCAGGACTCCTCTGCGGCCAACGTCCTGACTTTC.

This clonotype was observed many times. The chain links TRBV20-1 to TRBJ2-1; TRBD2 aligns across 7 bases. Germline CDR1 and CDR2: DFQATT and SNEGSKA (reference sequence). J lost 2 bases, V lost 3 bases, and 13 bases had no gene match. This CDR3 comprises 17 residues. The CDR3 DNA reads as TGCAGTGCTAGCGACGAGGTCACTAGCGCCACCTACAATGAGCAGTTCTTC. Its protein is CSASDEVTSATYNEQFF.